A single T cell receptor beta chain is shown here with its context. This sample stems from a study of technical replicates of blood from several donors. The CDR3 consists of 15 residues. Germline CDR1 SGHRS, CDR2 YFSETQ. The germline V and J ends were trimmed by 4 bases and 2 bases, with 15 bases remaining between them. The assay was immunoSEQ multiplex PCR, and TCRdb's table has in-frame clones only and misses some. The table includes tens of thousands of clones, roughly 97% detected once. The sequenced sample consisted of T cells isolated from PBMCs. The chain has TRBV5-1 and TRBJ2-5; TRBD1 is a possible D gene (5 bases). The receptor was isolated from a human donor in good health. The CDR3 here is CASSKGVSTQETQYF. Written as DNA, the CDR3 is TGCGCCAGCAGCAAAGGGGTTTCAACACAAGAGACCCAGTACTTC.